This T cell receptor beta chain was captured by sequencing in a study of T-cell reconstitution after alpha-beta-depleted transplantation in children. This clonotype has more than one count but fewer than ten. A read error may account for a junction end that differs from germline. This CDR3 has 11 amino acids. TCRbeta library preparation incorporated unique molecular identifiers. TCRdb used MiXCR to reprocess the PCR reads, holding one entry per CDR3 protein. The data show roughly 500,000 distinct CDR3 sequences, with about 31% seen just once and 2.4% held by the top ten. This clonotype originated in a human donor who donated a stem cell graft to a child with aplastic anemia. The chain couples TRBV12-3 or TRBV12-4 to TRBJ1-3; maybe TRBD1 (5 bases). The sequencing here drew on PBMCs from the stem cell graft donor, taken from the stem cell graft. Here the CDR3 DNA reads TGTGCCAGCAGTTTTGCCCGGGACCAGGGCTTT. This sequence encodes CASSFARDQGF.